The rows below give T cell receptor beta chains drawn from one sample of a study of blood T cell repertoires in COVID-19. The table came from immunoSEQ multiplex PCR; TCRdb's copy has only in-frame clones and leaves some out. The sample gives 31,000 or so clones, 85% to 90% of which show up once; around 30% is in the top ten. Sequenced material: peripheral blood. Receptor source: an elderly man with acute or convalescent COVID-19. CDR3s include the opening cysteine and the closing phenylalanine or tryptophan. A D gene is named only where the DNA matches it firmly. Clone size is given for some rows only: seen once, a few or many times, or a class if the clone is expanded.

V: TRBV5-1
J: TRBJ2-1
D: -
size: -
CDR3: CASSFGQNYNEQFF
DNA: TGCGCCAGCAGCTTCGGACAAAACTACAATGAGCAGTTCTTC

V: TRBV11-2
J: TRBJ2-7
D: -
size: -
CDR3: CASTTSGGLLSKDEQYF
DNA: TGTGCCAGCACCACCTCGGGCGGGTTATTGTCTAAGGACGAGCAGTACTTC

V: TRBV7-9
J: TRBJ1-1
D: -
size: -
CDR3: CASSLLVGGAEAFF
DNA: TGTGCCAGCAGCTTACTGGTGGGGGGTGCTGAAGCTTTCTTT

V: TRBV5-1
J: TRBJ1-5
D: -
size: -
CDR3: CASSLGQGGQPQHF
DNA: TGCGCCAGCAGCTTGGGCCAGGGTGGTCAGCCCCAGCATTTT

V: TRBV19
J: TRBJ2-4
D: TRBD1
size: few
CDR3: CASKMDRGVQIQYF
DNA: TGTGCCAGTAAAATGGACAGGGGCGTCCAAATTCAGTACTTC

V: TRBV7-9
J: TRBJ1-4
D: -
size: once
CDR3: CASSKGLVGEKLFF
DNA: TGTGCCAGCAGCAAGGGACTAGTAGGTGAAAAACTGTTTTTT

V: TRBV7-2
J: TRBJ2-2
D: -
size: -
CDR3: CASSFVPSGELFF
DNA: TGTGCCAGCAGCTTCGTCCCCAGCGGGGAGCTGTTTTTT

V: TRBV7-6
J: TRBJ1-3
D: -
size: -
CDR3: CASIQDGNSGNTIYF
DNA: TGTGCCAGCATCCAGGACGGGAACTCTGGAAACACCATATATTTT

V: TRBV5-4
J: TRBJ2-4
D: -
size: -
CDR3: CASSLELTSGKNIQYF
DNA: TGTGCCAGCAGCTTGGAATTAACTAGTGGTAAAAACATTCAGTACTTC

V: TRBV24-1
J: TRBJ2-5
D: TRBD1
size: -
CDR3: CATSDMGQGGETQYF
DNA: TGTGCCACCAGTGATATGGGACAGGGCGGGGAGACCCAGTACTTC